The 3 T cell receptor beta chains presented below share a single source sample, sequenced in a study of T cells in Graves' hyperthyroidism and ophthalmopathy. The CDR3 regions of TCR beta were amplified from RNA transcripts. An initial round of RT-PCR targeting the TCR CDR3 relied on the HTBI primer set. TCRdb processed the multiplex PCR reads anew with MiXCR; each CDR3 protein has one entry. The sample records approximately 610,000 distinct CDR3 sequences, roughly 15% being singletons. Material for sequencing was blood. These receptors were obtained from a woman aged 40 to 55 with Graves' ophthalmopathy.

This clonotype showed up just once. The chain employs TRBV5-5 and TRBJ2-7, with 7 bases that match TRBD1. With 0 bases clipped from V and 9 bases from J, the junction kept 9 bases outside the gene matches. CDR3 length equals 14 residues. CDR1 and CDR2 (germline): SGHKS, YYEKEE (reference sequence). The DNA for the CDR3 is TGTGCCAGCAGCTTGGGACAGGGCCCTCAACGGCAGTACTTC. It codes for CASSLGQGPQRQYF. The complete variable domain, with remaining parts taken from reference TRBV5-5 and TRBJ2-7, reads DAGVTQSPTHLIKTRGQQVTLRCSPISGHKSVSWYQQVLGQGPQFIFQYYEKEERGRGNFPDRFSARQFPNYSSELNVNALLLGDSALYLCASSLGQGPQRQYFGPGTRLTVT.

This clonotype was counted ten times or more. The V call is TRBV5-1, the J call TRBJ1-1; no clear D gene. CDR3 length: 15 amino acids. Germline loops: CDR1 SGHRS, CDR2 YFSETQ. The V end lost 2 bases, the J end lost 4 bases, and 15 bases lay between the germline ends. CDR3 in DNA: TGCGCCAGCAGCTTTATTTGGGATAGGAGCACTGAAGCTTTCTTT. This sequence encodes CASSFIWDRSTEAFF.

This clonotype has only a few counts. The CDR3 loop reads CASSRETERETQYF. The CDR3 DNA is TGTGCCAGCAGTCGGGAAACAGAAAGGGAGACCCAGTACTTC. The chain couples TRBV6-1 to TRBJ2-5, with D maybe TRBD2 (5 bases). V was clipped by 5 bases and J by 5 bases, with 15 bases between them. The length of the CDR3 is 14 residues. Germline V gene lookup returns CDR1 MNHNS and CDR2 SASEGT.